Listed below are T cell receptor beta chains from one sample, sequenced in a study of shared clonotypes between healthy human individuals. Clones were read by immunoSEQ multiplex PCR, and TCRdb kept only the in-frame ones, dropping some. The sample holds some 1 million clones, around 75% seen once. Sequenced material: memory CD4+ T cells sorted from blood. The source is a young man in good health. CDR3s include the opening cysteine and the closing phenylalanine or tryptophan. D genes are given only for firm matches. Part of the rows lack a size; the others show once, few, many or a class for expanded clones.

clone_size,d_call,j_call,v_call,cdr3_aa,cdr3_nt
few,.,TRBJ1-6,TRBV6-5,CASRGGQGNSPLHF,TGTGCCAGCAGGGGGGGGCAGGGGAATTCACCCCTCCACTTT
.,TRBD1,TRBJ1-1,TRBV27,CASSLSGTGLRSTEAFF,TGTGCCAGCAGTTTATCGGGGACAGGGTTAAGGAGCACTGAAGCTTTCTTT
.,.,TRBJ1-1,TRBV7-7,CASSLGTDTEAFF,TGTGCTAGCAGCTTGGGCACAGACACTGAAGCTTTCTTT
.,.,TRBJ2-2,TRBV29-1,CSVRAGLTGELFF,TGCAGCGTCCGTGCCGGGCTTACCGGGGAGCTGTTTTTT
.,.,TRBJ2-3,TRBV9,CASSVGHGTDTQYF,TGTGCCAGCAGCGTAGGCCACGGAACAGATACGCAGTATTTT
once,.,TRBJ1-5,TRBV9,CASSPDLDQPQHF,TGTGCCAGCAGCCCCGATCTAGATCAGCCCCAGCATTTT
.,TRBD2,TRBJ2-1,TRBV25-1,CASSPFRGGLGNEQFF,TGTGCCAGCAGTCCTTTTCGGGGGGGCCTGGGTAATGAGCAGTTCTTC
.,.,TRBJ1-1,TRBV6-5,CASSYIGAGKAFF,TGTGCCAGCAGTTACATCGGGGCAGGGAAAGCTTTCTTT
.,.,TRBJ2-4,TRBV30,CAWRTRQKLAKNIQYF,TGTGCCTGGAGGACCCGGCAGAAACTAGCCAAAAACATTCAGTACTTC
.,.,TRBJ2-7,TRBV30,CAWSFSPSYEQYF,TGTGCCTGGAGCTTTTCCCCCTCTTACGAGCAGTACTTC
.,TRBD1,TRBJ1-1,TRBV4-3,CASSQNRGGMNTEAFF,TGCGCCAGCAGCCAAAACAGGGGAGGGATGAACACTGAAGCTTTCTTT
.,TRBD2,TRBJ2-3,TRBV7-9,CASSRESRASGGAADTQYF,TGTGCCAGCAGCCGCGAAAGCCGTGCTAGCGGGGGGGCCGCAGATACGCAGTATTTT
few,.,TRBJ2-1,TRBV18,CASSLNRNEQFF,TGTGCCAGCTCACTCAACAGGAATGAGCAGTTCTTC
.,TRBD2,TRBJ2-2,TRBV7-2,CASSLVAGGHTGELFF,TGTGCCAGCAGCTTAGTAGCGGGAGGCCACACCGGGGAGCTGTTTTTT
.,TRBD2,TRBJ2-2,TRBV6-6,CASSYNREGTGELFF,TGTGCCAGCAGTTATAATCGGGAGGGCACCGGGGAGCTGTTTTTT
few,.,TRBJ1-5,TRBV30,CAWSAPGQPQHF,TGTGCCTGGAGTGCCCCCGGTCAGCCCCAGCATTTT
.,.,TRBJ1-3,TRBV7-2,CASSVSSGNTIYF,TGTGCCAGCAGTGTCTCCTCTGGAAACACCATATATTTT
.,.,TRBJ2-7,TRBV5-1,CASSLDGTLSYEQYF,TGCGCCAGCAGCTTGGATGGGACTCTATCCTACGAGCAGTACTTC
.,.,TRBJ1-1,TRBV6-5,CASKAGWTNTEAFF,TGTGCCAGCAAAGCGGGGTGGACGAACACTGAAGCTTTCTTT
.,TRBD2,TRBJ2-5,TRBV9,CASSASSSGEETQYF,TGTGCCAGCAGCGCCTCGAGTAGCGGGGAAGAGACCCAGTACTTC
.,TRBD1,TRBJ1-2,TRBV20-1,CSARQGGGYTF,TGCAGTGCCAGGCAGGGGGGCGGCTACACCTTC
.,TRBD1,TRBJ2-1,TRBV5-4,CASSLVGDREYNEQFF,TGTGCCAGCAGCTTGGTGGGTGACAGGGAATACAATGAGCAGTTCTTC
.,.,TRBJ2-7,TRBV5-6,CASSRAGVYEQYF,TGTGCCAGCAGCAGGGCCGGGGTCTACGAGCAGTACTTC
.,.,TRBJ1-5,TRBV6-6,CASRDGYQPQHF,TGTGCCAGCAGAGACGGGTATCAGCCCCAGCATTTT
.,TRBD2,TRBJ2-3,TRBV18,CASSRTSDASTDTQYF,TGTGCCAGCTCACGTACTAGCGACGCTAGCACAGATACGCAGTATTTT
.,.,TRBJ2-5,TRBV27,CASRVKETQYF,TGTGCCAGCAGGGTCAAAGAGACCCAGTACTTC
.,TRBD1,TRBJ1-5,TRBV7-9,CASSRDSNNQPQHF,TGTGCCAGCAGCCGGGACAGCAACAATCAGCCCCAGCATTTT
.,TRBD1,TRBJ1-1,TRBV11-3,CASSSGTGGSATEAFF,TGTGCCAGCAGCTCAGGGACAGGGGGAAGTGCCACTGAAGCTTTCTTT
.,TRBD2,TRBJ2-1,TRBV7-2,CASSPLARGGWNEQFF,TGTGCCAGCAGCCCCCTCGCCCGGGGGGGTTGGAATGAGCAGTTCTTC
.,.,TRBJ2-3,TRBV2,CASSRELTDTQYF,TGTGCCAGCAGTAGGGAACTCACAGATACGCAGTATTTT
.,.,TRBJ2-2,TRBV18,CASSPDISAGELFF,TGTGCCAGCTCACCAGATATCAGCGCCGGGGAGCTGTTTTTT
.,.,TRBJ1-3,TRBV7-2,CASSFGEWVSGNTIYF,TGTGCCAGCAGCTTCGGGGAGTGGGTCTCTGGAAACACCATATATTTT
.,.,TRBJ1-2,TRBV19,CASSAGQLNYGYTF,TGTGCCAGTAGTGCGGGACAACTCAACTATGGCTACACCTTC
once,.,TRBJ1-5,TRBV6-4,CASIIVLCRQDNQPQHF,TGTGCCAGCATTATTGTTTTGTGTAGACAGGATAATCAGCCCCAGCATTTT
.,TRBD1,TRBJ1-6,TRBV5-4,CASSLDGQGSYNSPLHF,TGTGCCAGCAGCTTGGATGGACAGGGGTCCTATAATTCACCCCTCCACTTT
few,.,TRBJ1-5,TRBV10-3,CAISAQENQPQHF,TGTGCCATCAGTGCCCAGGAGAATCAGCCCCAGCATTTT
once,TRBD1,TRBJ1-2,TRBV4-1,CASSQEPGGQGARDGYTF,TGCGCCAGCAGCCAAGAACCAGGAGGACAGGGGGCGCGGGATGGCTACACCTTC
.,.,TRBJ1-1,TRBV28,CASRIGMNTEAFF,TGTGCCAGCAGGATTGGAATGAACACTGAAGCTTTCTTT
.,TRBD2,TRBJ2-3,TRBV27,CASSSPRFRGVGTDTQYF,TGTGCCAGCAGTTCACCCCGCTTCCGGGGGGTGGGCACAGATACGCAGTATTTT
.,TRBD2,TRBJ2-4,TRBV11-3,CASSSTSGPCIDIQYF,TGTGCCAGCAGCTCTACTAGCGGGCCCTGTATAGACATTCAGTACTTC
.,TRBD2,TRBJ2-7,TRBV5-1,CASSIAGGTGSYEQYF,TGCGCCAGCAGCATTGCGGGAGGCACGGGCTCCTACGAGCAGTACTTC
.,TRBD1,TRBJ1-1,TRBV6-5,CASSYRGHSTEAFF,TGTGCCAGCAGTTACAGGGGGCATAGCACTGAAGCTTTCTTT
.,TRBD1,TRBJ1-2,TRBV29-1,CSVEGRDRAYGYTF,TGCAGCGTCGAGGGGCGGGACAGGGCCTATGGCTACACCTTC
.,.,TRBJ2-1,TRBV28,CASSPGGVSYNEQFF,TGTGCCAGCAGCCCCGGCGGGGTTTCCTACAATGAGCAGTTCTTC
few,TRBD1,TRBJ2-1,TRBV2,CASSADRGLYNEQFF,TGTGCCAGCAGTGCAGACAGGGGGCTTTACAATGAGCAGTTCTTC
.,.,TRBJ2-5,TRBV7-9,CASSVGRQVALLGETQYF,TGTGCCAGCAGCGTAGGGAGACAGGTAGCCCTCTTGGGAGAGACCCAGTACTTC
.,.,TRBJ2-3,TRBV10-3,CAISGSGGTDTQYF,TGTGCCATCAGTGGAAGCGGAGGCACAGATACGCAGTATTTT
.,TRBD1,TRBJ1-2,TRBV25-1,CASVRPGQYYGYTF,TGTGCCAGCGTTAGACCGGGACAGTACTATGGCTACACCTTC
.,TRBD2,TRBJ2-7,TRBV15,CATTNSGRTYEQYF,TGTGCCACCACAAATAGCGGGCGAACCTACGAGCAGTACTTC
.,.,TRBJ1-6,TRBV5-4,CASSLAPGLVNNSPLHF,TGTGCCAGCAGCTTGGCCCCGGGCCTTGTTAATAATTCACCCCTCCACTTT
few,.,TRBJ1-6,TRBV28,CASSLYSNNSPLHF,TGTGCCAGCAGTTTGTACAGCAATAATTCACCCCTCCACTTT
many,.,TRBJ2-1,TRBV7-2,CASSSRMTGLYNEQFF,TGTGCCAGCAGCTCTCGGATGACGGGGTTGTACAATGAGCAGTTCTTC
.,TRBD1,TRBJ2-1,TRBV7-2,CASSIDRGSYNEQFF,TGTGCCAGCAGCATCGACAGGGGGTCCTACAATGAGCAGTTCTTC
once,.,TRBJ2-2,TRBV29-1,CSAGRIGTGELFF,TGCAGCGCCGGAAGGATTGGAACCGGGGAGCTGTTTTTT
once,.,TRBJ1-6,TRBV19,CASSRLGQGGNSPLHF,TGTGCCAGTAGTCGACTCGGCCAGGGAGGCAATTCACCCCTCCACTTT
.,.,TRBJ2-5,TRBV5-1,CASSFSQEGTQYF,TGCGCCAGCAGCTTTTCGCAGGAGGGAACCCAGTACTTC
.,TRBD1,TRBJ1-2,TRBV18,CASSQGQSNYGYTF,TGTGCCAGCTCACAGGGACAGTCTAACTATGGCTACACCTTC